The 12 T cell receptor beta chains given below trace back to one sample, sequenced in a study of beta chain features in type 1 diabetes. Isolated RNA was reverse transcribed in full, so expressed TCRB transcripts were sequenced. Produced via immunoSEQ multiplex PCR; TCRdb's table is partial and in-frame only. The table records nearly 250,000 clones, approximately 14% of them present only once. The sample comprised naive CD4+ T cells from blood. These receptors originate from a woman aged 40 to 50 in good health.

This clone was found a few times. The chain has TRBV7-9 and TRBJ2-1; tentatively, D is TRBD1 (6 bases). Germline CDR1 SEHNR, CDR2 FQNEAQ (reference sequence). The V end lost 5 bases, the J end lost 5 bases, and 22 bases lay between the germline ends. The CDR3 contains 17 residues. CDR3 nucleotides: TGTGCCAGCAGCCGCTATATAGGGACACCACAGGACAATGAGCAGTTCTTC. Its protein is CASSRYIGTPQDNEQFF. The whole variable domain, filled in from reference TRBV7-9 and TRBJ2-1, reads DTGVSQNPRHKITKRGQNVTFRCDPISEHNRLYWYRQTLGQGPEFLTYFQNEAQLEKSRLLSDRFSAERPKGSFSTLEIQRTEQGDSAMYLCASSRYIGTPQDNEQFFGPGTRLTVL.

The chain links TRBV5-5 to TRBJ1-6, with 9 bases aligning to TRBD1. The CDR3 is 15 residues long. V was clipped by 0 bases and J by 7 bases; unmatched bases: 2. The V gene's germline CDR1 is SGHKS and CDR2 YYEKEE (reference sequence). The CDR3 DNA reads as TGTGCCAGCAGCTTGGACGGACAGGGGAATTCACCCCTCCACTTT. Amino acid sequence: CASSLDGQGNSPLHF.

This chain uses TRBV2 with TRBJ1-6; D is ambiguous. This CDR3 is built from 16 residues. The germline CDR1 and CDR2 sequences are SNHLY and FYNNEI. With 2 bases removed from V and 0 bases from J, the gap between germline ends came to 8 bases. CDR3 in DNA: TGTGCCAGCAGTGAAAGAAGGAGCTCCTATAATTCACCCCTCCACTTT. Amino acid sequence: CASSERRSSYNSPLHF.

This clone was detected a few times. This chain joins TRBV15 and TRBJ1-2; 10 bases align to TRBD1. This CDR3 spans 15 amino acids. Germline V lookup: CDR1 LNHNV, CDR2 YYDKDF (reference sequence). V was clipped by 0 bases and J by 7 bases; unmatched bases: 5. The CDR3 DNA is TGTGCCACCAGCAGAGATAGGGGGACAGGGGCTGGCTACACCTTC. Protein sequence: CATSRDRGTGAGYTF.

This clone came up a few times. The chain is built from TRBV9 and TRBJ2-5; 7 bases align to TRBD1. The CDR3 covers 16 residues. The germline CDR1 and CDR2 sequences are SGDLS and YYNGEE. With 0 bases clipped from V and 3 bases from J, the junction kept 8 bases outside the gene matches. This CDR3 reads CASSVARGGRKETQYF. CDR3 nucleotide sequence: TGTGCCAGCAGCGTAGCTCGAGGGGGCCGAAAAGAGACCCAGTACTTC.

The chain uses TRBV19 and TRBJ2-7, with D uncertain. The CDR3 totals 14 residues. Per the germline V gene, CDR1 is LNHDA and CDR2 is SQIVND (reference sequence). V was clipped by 2 bases and J by 1 base, with 9 bases between them. CDR3 sequence reads: CASSINYRSYEQYF. In nucleotides, the CDR3 is TGTGCCAGTAGTATAAACTATCGTTCCTACGAGCAGTACTTC.

This clone was observed a handful of times. V and J are TRBV4-1 and TRBJ1-1; a possible D gene is TRBD1 (6 bases). The CDR3 consists of 15 residues. Between the trimmed V and J ends, which lost 0 bases and 3 bases, there was a span of 11 bases. CDR1 MGHRA and CDR2 YSYEKL come from the germline V gene. The CDR3 DNA follows: TGCGCCAGCAGCCAAGATCAGGCAGGGGACACTGAAGCTTTCTTT. Translated: CASSQDQAGDTEAFF.

The chain is built from TRBV28 and TRBJ1-1; D unresolved. The V end lost 9 bases, the J end lost 0 bases, and 11 bases lay between the germline ends. The CDR3 length is 13 residues. Germline CDR1 and CDR2: MDHEN and SYDVKM. CDR3 protein: CASASSMNTEAFF. CDR3 in DNA: TGTGCCAGTGCTAGCTCCATGAACACTGAAGCTTTCTTT.

The CDR3 reads CASNPTGTSGLGEQFF. The CDR3 bases are TGCGCCAGCAACCCGACCGGGACTAGCGGGCTGGGTGAGCAGTTCTTC. The chain combines TRBV5-1 with TRBJ2-1, with 12 bases aligning to TRBD2. Germline CDR1 and CDR2: SGHRS and YFSETQ. V was clipped by 6 bases and J by 9 bases; unmatched bases: 13. This CDR3 has 16 amino acids.

The rearrangement links TRBV14 to TRBJ2-3, with a possible D match to TRBD2 (6 bases). The germline V and J ends were trimmed by 0 bases and 7 bases, with 26 bases remaining between them. The CDR3 spans 19 residues. Germline V CDR1 and CDR2: SGHDN, FVKESK. Written as DNA, the CDR3 is TGTGCCAGCAGCCAAGATGTGGGGTTGGGACTTACGCTGTGGAATACGCAGTATTTT. Translated, it gives CASSQDVGLGLTLWNTQYF.

This clone was seen a few times. This sample includes further DNA sequences coding for the same CDR3. The chain joins TRBV19 to TRBJ2-3; 10 nucleotides line up with TRBD2. The junction had 2 bases not matched to a gene; V was cut back by 1 base and J by 1 base. This CDR3 contains 16 residues. Germline V lookup: CDR1 LNHDA, CDR2 SQIVND (reference sequence). The CDR3 loop is CASSIGLAGGTDTQYF. In nucleotides, the CDR3 is TGTGCCAGTAGTATAGGGCTAGCGGGGGGCACAGATACGCAGTATTTT.

The chain is built from TRBV7-8 and TRBJ2-1; D is possibly TRBD1 (5 bases). The germline V gene has CDR1 SGHVS and CDR2 FQNEAQ. The CDR3 runs 14 residues. Trimming pared 1 base from V and 6 bases from J, leaving 10 bases between. The chain's CDR3 is CASSLGERGNEQFF. CDR3 DNA sequence: TGTGCCAGCAGCTTAGGGGAAAGGGGCAATGAGCAGTTCTTC.